Shown below are 3 T cell receptor beta chains from a single sample sequenced in a study of shared clonotypes between healthy human individuals (dated by TCRdb to 2020 to 2021). Library generation was performed with the immunoSEQ multiplex PCR assay. Sourced from immuneACCESS, this table was stored by TCRdb with only in-frame sequences that have V and J called. A share of the clones is absent; for the studies checked, an unresolved V gene accounts for under half, and the remainder has no known explanation. In all, the sample holds roughly 660,000 clones, and around 91% of those were seen once. Of the sample, 30% to 40% is held by the ten largest clones. The sample comprised memory CD8+ T cells from PBMCs. This specimen's cell subset or site label, per the study, means: CD45RO+ cells pooled with CCR7-negative TemRA cells. The source is a man aged 18 to 35 in good health. Some clones in this sample may be carry-over from other donors' samples.

The chain uses TRBV14 and TRBJ2-2; D is possibly TRBD1 (6 bases). The CDR3 is 16 amino acids. V was clipped by 3 bases and J by 3 bases, with 14 bases between them. CDR1 SGHDN and CDR2 FVKESK come from the germline V gene. CDR3 sequence reads: CASSHGQRFYTGELFF. CDR3 nucleotides: TGTGCCAGCAGCCACGGACAGAGGTTCTACACCGGGGAGCTGTTTTTT.

V and J are TRBV7-8 and TRBJ1-2; possibly TRBD1 for D (6 bases). V was cut by 2 bases and J by 4 bases, with 11 bases left in between. Germline values: CDR1 SGHVS, CDR2 FQNEAQ. This CDR3 spans 14 amino acids. CDR3 sequence: CASSLLQGPYGYTF. The CDR3 DNA is TGTGCCAGCAGCTTACTACAGGGCCCCTATGGCTACACCTTC.

The table lists this clone with a few counts. The genes are TRBV19 and TRBJ1-1; D perhaps matches TRBD1 (6 bases). Trimming shortened V by 2 bases and J by 7 bases, and 11 bases separated the two germline ends. The CDR3 spans 13 residues. Germline CDR1 is LNHDA and CDR2 is SQIVND (reference sequence). CDR3 sequence: CASSITPDSEAFF. DNA for the CDR3: TGTGCCAGTAGTATAACCCCGGACAGTGAAGCTTTCTTT.